Detailed here is one T cell receptor beta chain. Germline V gene sequence: CDR1 MDHEN, CDR2 SYDVKM. CDR3 length equals 12 residues. V was clipped by 10 bases and J by 4 bases; unmatched bases: 6. The sample comes from a study of blood T cell repertoires in COVID-19. About the study: Spain, Italy and the United States supplied samples that represented acute and convalescent COVID-19.

Some clones are missing from TCRdb's copy, which holds only in-frame ones; the method was immunoSEQ multiplex PCR. This sample has about 170,000 clones, with 70% to 85% found just once. The chain combines TRBV28 with TRBJ1-2; TRBD1 matches 7 bases. The receptor was isolated from a woman aged 70-85 years in a cohort exposed to, infected with or recovered from COVID-19 (not recorded which). The sample consisted of PBMCs or T cells enriched from blood (not recorded which). CDR3 sequence reads: CATKTGSYGYTF. The CDR3 coding sequence is TGTGCCACCAAGACAGGGAGCTATGGCTACACCTTC.